This T cell receptor beta chain comes out of a study of shared clonotypes between healthy human individuals. Study-wide points: Represented genetic and exposure-history diversity was restricted by having few donors.

As to this clone: As yet, its antigen is unknown.

Using immunoSEQ multiplex PCR, the repertoire was profiled, and TCRdb retains in-frame clones only, with some absent. The sample has about 1.5 million clones, 95% to 99% seen once; the top ten hold about 0.4%. The V gene's germline CDR1 is MNHEY and CDR2 SMNVEV (reference sequence). Trimming took 7 bases from V and 4 from J; bases not matched to a gene: 9. This CDR3 is built from 15 residues. The sample comprised naive CD4+ T cells sorted from blood. Subset given: CD45RA+ positively selected. The chain carries TRBV27 and TRBJ2-1; TRBD1 matches 8 bases. The TCR originated in a man younger than 45 in good health. CDR3 residues: CASNSRTGLYNEQFF. The DNA of the CDR3 is TGTGCCAGCAATAGTCGGACAGGGTTATACAATGAGCAGTTCTTC.